These 26 T cell receptor beta chains were sequenced from one sample in a study of T cells expressing NK-cell markers. TCRdb re-called the 5' RACE reads; every CDR3 protein appears as one record, without DNA. This table holds about 550,000 distinct CDR3 sequences. The sequenced sample was blood T cells: a sorted CD56 or NKG2C T cell subset, CD4+ or CD8+ T cells, or bulk PBMC T cells (not recorded which). Every receptor here comes from a man aged 18 to 29 in good health.

This chain links TRBV20-1 with TRBJ1-2. The CDR3 extends over 15 amino acids. Germline values: CDR1 DFQATT, CDR2 SNEGSKA (reference sequence). CDR3 residues: CSARGSQESLYGYTF.

The chain uses TRBV20-1 and TRBJ2-1; no DNA is available, so the TRBD2 call from TCRdb remains unchecked. The CDR3 is 16 residues long. In germline, CDR1 is DFQATT, CDR2 SNEGSKA (reference sequence). The CDR3 protein is CSARDKGLDAYNEQFF.

V is TRBV14 and J is TRBJ2-3. CDR1 is SGHDN and CDR2 is FVKESK in the germline V gene. The CDR3 sequence is 12 residues long. The CDR3 region is CASLRDTDTQYF.

V and J are TRBV7-8 and TRBJ2-5; the TCRdb D gene call, TRBD1, has no DNA to confirm it. In germline, CDR1 is SGHVS, CDR2 FQNEAQ. The CDR3 length is 15 residues. The CDR3: CASSLVVGVVETQYF.

The chain uses TRBV12-3 or TRBV12-4 and TRBJ1-5; TCRdb's assignment of TRBD1 cannot be checked, as there is no DNA. This CDR3 is built from 16 residues. The CDR3 is CASSLEDRVPNQPQHF.

V usage is TRBV10-3 and J usage is TRBJ1-1. This CDR3 contains 12 residues. Germline-derived CDR1 and CDR2 are ENHRY and SYGVKD. The CDR3: CAIKQPDTEAFF.

CDR3 loop: CASARTGGSNEKLFF. This chain uses TRBV6-5 with TRBJ1-4; without DNA, the TCRdb call of TRBD1 cannot be checked. The CDR3 consists of 15 residues. Germline CDR1 is MNHEY and CDR2 is SVGAGI.

The chain carries TRBV7-8 and TRBJ2-5; TCRdb returns TRBD1, unconfirmable since there is no DNA. Germline V lookup: CDR1 SGHVS, CDR2 FQNEAQ. CDR3 length: 16 residues. CDR3 protein: CASSLGGTGGGETQYF.

The chain links TRBV28 to TRBJ2-7; TCRdb calls TRBD2, which cannot be checked without DNA. CDR3 size: 15 residues. Germline CDR1 and CDR2: MDHEN and SYDVKM. The CDR3 is CASALAGGGSYEQYF.

The chain combines TRBV2 with TRBJ1-1. Germline CDR1 SNHLY, CDR2 FYNNEI. The CDR3 sequence is 13 residues long. The CDR3 loop is CAVRPREVTEAFF.

The rearrangement links TRBV20-1 to TRBJ1-2; the D gene TCRdb calls, TRBD1, cannot be checked with no DNA. The germline CDR1 and CDR2 sequences are DFQATT and SNEGSKA (reference sequence). The CDR3 is made up of 14 amino acids. CDR3 loop: CSAERDGRTLGYTF.

The CDR3 region is CASSLAQENIQYF. The chain is built from TRBV5-5 and TRBJ2-4. Germline lookup yields CDR1 SGHKS and CDR2 YYEKEE (reference sequence). The CDR3 consists of 13 residues. Supplemented by reference TRBV5-5 and TRBJ2-4, the full variable domain reads DAGVTQSPTHLIKTRGQQVTLRCSPISGHKSVSWYQQVLGQGPQFIFQYYEKEERGRGNFPDRFSARQFPNYSSELNVNALLLGDSALYLCASSLAQENIQYFGAGTRLSVL.

The chain employs TRBV15 and TRBJ2-5; absent DNA, TCRdb's TRBD2 call cannot be checked. This CDR3 comprises 16 residues. From germline, CDR1 is LNHNV and CDR2 YYDKDF (reference sequence). Here the CDR3 reads CATSSGTSGRVETQYF.

This sequence joins TRBV28 and TRBJ2-1. Germline CDR1 reads MDHEN; CDR2 reads SYDVKM. CDR3 size: 11 residues. The CDR3 protein is CASSRAVEQFF.

The CDR3 region is CASRRPAGGSYEQYF. The rearrangement links TRBV7-9 to TRBJ2-7. Germline values: CDR1 SEHNR, CDR2 FQNEAQ (reference sequence). The CDR3 loop spans 15 amino acids. The whole variable domain, remainder taken from reference TRBV7-9 and TRBJ2-7, is DTGVSQNPRHKITKRGQNVTFRCDPISEHNRLYWYRQTLGQGPEFLTYFQNEAQLEKSRLLSDRFSAERPKGSFSTLEIQRTEQGDSAMYLCASRRPAGGSYEQYFGPGTRLTVT.

The chain employs TRBV20-1 and TRBJ2-1; no DNA is available, so the TRBD2 call from TCRdb remains unchecked. The germline gives CDR1 DFQATT, CDR2 SNEGSKA (reference sequence). The CDR3 totals 15 residues. Here the CDR3 reads CSARRPGLAGGEQFF.

V and J are TRBV20-1 and TRBJ2-1; TCRdb proposes TRBD2, but this gene call is untestable without DNA. The length of the CDR3 is 17 residues. From germline, CDR1 is DFQATT and CDR2 SNEGSKA (reference sequence). The CDR3 here is CSARMGIREGRRNEQFF.

This chain joins TRBV7-2 and TRBJ2-7; TCRdb gives TRBD1 as the D gene, but with no DNA this cannot be confirmed. Germline V gene lookup returns CDR1 SGHTA and CDR2 FQGNSA. This CDR3 has 13 residues. The CDR3 loop is CASSSTGSYEQYF.

The chain has TRBV20-1 and TRBJ2-1; with no DNA, the TCRdb D assignment of TRBD2 cannot be verified. CDR3 length equals 12 residues. CDR1 and CDR2 (germline): DFQATT, SNEGSKA (reference sequence). The CDR3: CSARSISEGQFF.

This chain's CDR3 is CASSYSSVWQKDEQYF. The genes are TRBV6-2 or TRBV6-3 and TRBJ2-7. The CDR3 loop spans 16 amino acids. Looked up from germline, CDR1 is MNHEY and CDR2 is SVGEGT.

The chain joins TRBV6-2 or TRBV6-3 to TRBJ1-1; checking the TCRdb D call of TRBD1 is not possible without DNA. The V gene's germline CDR1 is MNHEY and CDR2 SVGEGT. This CDR3 is 13 amino acids long. CDR3 residues: CASKPRDKPEAFF.

The chain is built from TRBV29-1 and TRBJ2-4; TCRdb designates TRBD1, a call that cannot be tested without DNA. Germline CDR1 and CDR2: SQVTM and ANQGSEA. This CDR3 spans 14 amino acids. The CDR3: CSVEKPGDKNIQYF. Drawing the rest from reference TRBV29-1 and TRBJ2-4, the complete variable domain is SAVISQKPSRDICQRGTSLTIQCQVDSQVTMMFWYRQQPGQSLTLIATANQGSEATYESGFVIDKFPISRPNLTFSTLTVSNMSPEDSSIYLCSVEKPGDKNIQYFGAGTRLSVL.

This sequence joins TRBV20-1 and TRBJ2-7; the D gene TCRdb calls, TRBD2, cannot be checked with no DNA. This CDR3 has 14 amino acids. CDR1 DFQATT and CDR2 SNEGSKA come from the germline V gene (reference sequence). The CDR3 reads CSARALSGSYEQYF.

The CDR3 is CASSYSDRDRGGEQYF. The chain carries TRBV6-5 and TRBJ2-7; TCRdb selects TRBD1, and the lack of DNA leaves this call unchecked. The CDR3 totals 16 residues. The V gene's germline CDR1 is MNHEY and CDR2 SVGAGI.

The chain links TRBV5-4 to TRBJ2-1; TCRdb names TRBD2, which stays unverified in the absence of DNA. The CDR3 sequence is 17 residues long. Germline-derived CDR1 and CDR2 are SGHNT and YYREEE (reference sequence). The CDR3 sequence: CASSTVSGAGSYNEQFF. The variable domain in full, completed from reference TRBV5-4 and TRBJ2-1, reads ETGVTQSPTHLIKTRGQQVTLRCSSQSGHNTVSWYQQALGQGPQFIFQYYREEENGRGNFPPRFSGLQFPNYSSELNVNALELDDSALYLCASSTVSGAGSYNEQFFGPGTRLTVL.

The chain is built from TRBV6-5 and TRBJ1-4; the D call from TCRdb, TRBD1, cannot be confirmed without DNA. This CDR3 spans 16 amino acids. Germline V gene lookup returns CDR1 MNHEY and CDR2 SVGAGI. CDR3 sequence: CASSSFGQLKNEKLFF.